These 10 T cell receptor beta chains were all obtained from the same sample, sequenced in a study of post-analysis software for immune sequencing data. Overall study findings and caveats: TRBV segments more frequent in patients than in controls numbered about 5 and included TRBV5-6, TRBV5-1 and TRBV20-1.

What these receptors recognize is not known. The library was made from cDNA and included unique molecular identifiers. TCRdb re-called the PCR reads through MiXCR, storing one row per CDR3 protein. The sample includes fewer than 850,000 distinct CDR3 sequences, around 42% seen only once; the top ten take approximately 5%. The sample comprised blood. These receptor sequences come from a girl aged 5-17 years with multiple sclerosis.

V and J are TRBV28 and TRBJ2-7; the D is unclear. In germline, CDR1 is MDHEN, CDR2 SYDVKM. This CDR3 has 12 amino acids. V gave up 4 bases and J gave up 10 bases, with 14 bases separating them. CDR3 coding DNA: TGTGCCAGCAGTTCACTTAGAATCGAACAGTACTTC. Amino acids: CASSSLRIEQYF.

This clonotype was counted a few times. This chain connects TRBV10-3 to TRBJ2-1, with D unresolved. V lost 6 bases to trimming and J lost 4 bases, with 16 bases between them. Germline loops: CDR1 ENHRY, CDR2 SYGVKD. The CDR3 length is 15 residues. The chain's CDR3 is CAISPYSSGYNEQFF. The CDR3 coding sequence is TGTGCCATCAGCCCCTACTCCAGTGGTTACAATGAGCAGTTCTTC.

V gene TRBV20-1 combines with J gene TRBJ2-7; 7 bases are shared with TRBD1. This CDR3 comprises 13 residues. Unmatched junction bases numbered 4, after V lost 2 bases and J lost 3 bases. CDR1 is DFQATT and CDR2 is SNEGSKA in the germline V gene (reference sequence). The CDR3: CSARSDRDYEQYF. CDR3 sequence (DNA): TGCAGTGCTAGATCCGACAGGGACTACGAGCAGTACTTC.

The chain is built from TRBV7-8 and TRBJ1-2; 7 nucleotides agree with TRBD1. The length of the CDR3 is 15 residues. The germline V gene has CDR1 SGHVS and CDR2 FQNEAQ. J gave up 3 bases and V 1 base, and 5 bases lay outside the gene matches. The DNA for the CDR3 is TGTGCCAGCAGCTTAGGGACAGGCAGGGACTATGGCTACACCTTC. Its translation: CASSLGTGRDYGYTF. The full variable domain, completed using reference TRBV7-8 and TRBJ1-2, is GAGVSQSPRYKVAKRGQDVALRCDPISGHVSLFWYQQALGQGPEFLTYFQNEAQLDKSGLPSDRFFAERPEGSVSTLKIQRTQQEDSAVYLCASSLGTGRDYGYTFGSGTRLTVV.

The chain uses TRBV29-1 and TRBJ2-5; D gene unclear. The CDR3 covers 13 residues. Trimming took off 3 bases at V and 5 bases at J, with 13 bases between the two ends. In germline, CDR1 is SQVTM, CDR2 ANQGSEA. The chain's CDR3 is CSVDRGSRETQYF. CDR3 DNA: TGCAGCGTTGATCGCGGCAGTCGCGAGACCCAGTACTTC. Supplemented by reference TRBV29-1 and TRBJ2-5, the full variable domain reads SAVISQKPSRDICQRGTSLTIQCQVDSQVTMMFWYRQQPGQSLTLIATANQGSEATYESGFVIDKFPISRPNLTFSTLTVSNMSPEDSSIYLCSVDRGSRETQYFGPGTRLLVL.

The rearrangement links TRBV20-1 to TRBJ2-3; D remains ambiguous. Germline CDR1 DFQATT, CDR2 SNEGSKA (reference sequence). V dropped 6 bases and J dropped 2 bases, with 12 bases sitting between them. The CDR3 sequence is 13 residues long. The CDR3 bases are TGCAGTGCACTTCCCACCCTCACAGATACGCAGTATTTT. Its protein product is CSALPTLTDTQYF.

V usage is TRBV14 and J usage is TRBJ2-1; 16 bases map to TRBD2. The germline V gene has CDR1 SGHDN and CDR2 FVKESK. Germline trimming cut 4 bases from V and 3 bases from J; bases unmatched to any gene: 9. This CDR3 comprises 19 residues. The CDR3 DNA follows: TGTGCCAGCAGCCCAATTATGGGACTAGCGGGAGGGGTCTACAATGAGCAGTTCTTC. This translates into CASSPIMGLAGGVYNEQFF.

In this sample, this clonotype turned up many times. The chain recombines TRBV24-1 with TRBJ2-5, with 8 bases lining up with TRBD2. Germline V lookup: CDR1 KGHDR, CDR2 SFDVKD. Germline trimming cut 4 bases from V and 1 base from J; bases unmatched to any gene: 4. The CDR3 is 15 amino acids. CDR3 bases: TGTGCCACCAGTGACCCTGGACTAGCCCAAGAGACCCAGTACTTC. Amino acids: CATSDPGLAQETQYF.

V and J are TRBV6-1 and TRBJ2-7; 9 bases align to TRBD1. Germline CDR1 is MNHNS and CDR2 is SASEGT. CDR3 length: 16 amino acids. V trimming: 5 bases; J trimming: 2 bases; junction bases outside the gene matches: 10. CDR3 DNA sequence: TGTGCCAGCAGTAAAGGGTGGGGACAGGGACCCTACGAGCAGTACTTC. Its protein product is CASSKGWGQGPYEQYF.

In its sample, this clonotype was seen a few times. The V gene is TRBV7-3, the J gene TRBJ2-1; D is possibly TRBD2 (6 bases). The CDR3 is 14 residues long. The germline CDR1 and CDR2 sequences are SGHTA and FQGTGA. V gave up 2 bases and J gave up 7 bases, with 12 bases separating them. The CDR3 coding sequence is TGTGCCAGCAGCTTAGGCGGGGTTCCTAATGAGCAGTTCTTC. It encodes CASSLGGVPNEQFF.